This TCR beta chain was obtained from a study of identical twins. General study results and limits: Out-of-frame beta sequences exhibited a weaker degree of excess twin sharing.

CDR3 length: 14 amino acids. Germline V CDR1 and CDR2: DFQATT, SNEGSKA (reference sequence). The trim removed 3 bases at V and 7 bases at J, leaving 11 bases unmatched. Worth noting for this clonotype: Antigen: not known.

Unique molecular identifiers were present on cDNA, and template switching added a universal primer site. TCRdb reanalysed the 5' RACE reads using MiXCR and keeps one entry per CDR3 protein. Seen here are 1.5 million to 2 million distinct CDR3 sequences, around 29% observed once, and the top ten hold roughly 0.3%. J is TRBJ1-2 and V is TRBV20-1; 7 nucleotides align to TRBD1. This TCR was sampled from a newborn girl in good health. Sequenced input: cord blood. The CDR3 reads CSASRLDRVFGYTF. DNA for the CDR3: TGCAGTGCTAGTCGTCTTGACAGGGTTTTTGGCTACACCTTC.